The 27 T cell receptor beta chains below come from one sample, sequenced in a study of a mutant IDH1 vaccine in newly diagnosed glioma. The time point: week 11, during vaccination. Topical imiquimod accompanied each vaccine dose, which consisted of 300 ug of mutant IDH1 20-mer peptide. The antigens of these receptors remain unknown. This table comes from immunoSEQ multiplex PCR, and its TCRdb copy is limited to in-frame clones, with some not included. The sample shows approximately 64,000 clones, 65% to 85% of them seen only once. The sequencing used PBMCs, collected from a glioma patient whose treatment included an IDH1 peptide vaccine. Every receptor here comes from a woman aged 45-65 years with glioma.

The chain couples TRBV7-9 to TRBJ1-2; possibly TRBD1 for D (5 bases). Per the germline V gene, CDR1 is SEHNR and CDR2 is FQNEAQ (reference sequence). V gave up 0 bases and J gave up 8 bases, with 19 bases separating them. The CDR3 sequence is 16 residues long. CDR3 region: CASSLAMEGLTSGYTF. DNA of the CDR3: TGTGCCAGCAGCTTAGCGATGGAGGGACTGACCTCGGGCTACACCTTC. Filled out from reference TRBV7-9 and TRBJ1-2, the complete variable domain reads DTGVSQNPRHKITKRGQNVTFRCDPISEHNRLYWYRQTLGQGPEFLTYFQNEAQLEKSRLLSDRFSAERPKGSFSTLEIQRTEQGDSAMYLCASSLAMEGLTSGYTFGSGTRLTVV.

This clone was recorded only once. The rearrangement links TRBV6-6 to TRBJ2-5; TRBD2 aligns across 8 bases. Trimming removed 10 bases from V and 3 bases from J; junction bases left unmatched: 10. The CDR3 covers 14 residues. Germline V gives CDR1 MNHNY, CDR2 SVGAGI (reference sequence). The CDR3: CATKSETSEETQYF. The DNA for the CDR3 is TGTGCCACAAAATCAGAGACTAGCGAAGAGACCCAGTACTTC.

This clone was seen only once. This rearrangement joins TRBV4-1 to TRBJ2-1; perhaps TRBD1 as D (6 bases). The V gene lost 2 bases and the J gene lost 3 bases, with 14 bases spanning the gap. The CDR3 has 16 amino acids. Germline V gives CDR1 MGHRA, CDR2 YSYEKL. CDR3 loop: CASSQNIGGYYNEQFF. Written as DNA, the CDR3 is TGCGCCAGCAGCCAAAACATAGGGGGATACTACAATGAGCAGTTCTTC.

As DNA, the CDR3 is TGTGCCAGCAGCTGGTACAATCAGCCCCAGCATTTT. As protein: CASSWYNQPQHF. This chain joins TRBV5-8 and TRBJ1-5; no clear D. Deletions cut 3 bases from V and 3 bases from J, with 4 bases between. This CDR3 comprises 12 residues. Germline CDR1 is SGHTS and CDR2 is YDEGEE. Drawing the rest from reference TRBV5-8 and TRBJ1-5, the complete variable domain is EAGVTQSPTHLIKTRGQQATLRCSPISGHTSVYWYQQALGLGLQFLLWYDEGEERNRGNFPPRFSGRQFPNYSSELNVNALELEDSALYLCASSWYNQPQHFGDGTRLSIL.

The V gene is TRBV20-1, the J gene TRBJ2-5, with no clear D. The CDR3 covers 11 residues. V lost 3 bases to trimming and J lost 7 bases, with 9 bases between them. Germline V gene sequence: CDR1 DFQATT, CDR2 SNEGSKA (reference sequence). The CDR3 DNA reads as TGCAGTGCTAGTGTGGTGGGGACCCAGTACTTC. Encoded protein: CSASVVGTQYF.

The J gene is TRBJ2-5, the V gene TRBV10-1; unclear D gene. The CDR3 sequence is 12 residues long. V shed 6 bases and J shed 5 bases, with 10 bases lying between them. Germline V lookup: CDR1 WNHNN, CDR2 SYGVQD (reference sequence). The CDR3 coding sequence is TGCGCCAGCAGGGACCCTAGGGAGACCCAGTACTTC. Residues: CASRDPRETQYF.

The chain has TRBV29-1 and TRBJ2-5; TRBD1 matches 7 bases. The CDR3 is 13 residues long. With V trimmed by 6 bases and J by 2 bases, 6 bases remained unmatched. CDR1 and CDR2 (germline): SQVTM, ANQGSEA. CDR3 coding DNA: TGCAGCGTCGACAGGGCCAAGCAAGAGACCCAGTACTTC. Its translation is CSVDRAKQETQYF.

This sequence joins TRBV5-1 and TRBJ1-1; D gene ambiguous. CDR1 is SGHRS and CDR2 is YFSETQ in the germline V gene. The CDR3 consists of 15 residues. Trimming stripped 1 base from V and 1 base from J, with 11 bases between. CDR3 protein: CASSLSGVPNTEAFF. Here the CDR3 DNA reads TGCGCCAGCAGCTTGAGCGGGGTCCCGAACACTGAAGCTTTCTTT.

The CDR3 coding sequence is TGCGCCAGCAGCTATGGAGGCAAAAACATTCAGTACTTC. Protein product: CASSYGGKNIQYF. The rearrangement joins TRBV5-1 to TRBJ2-4; tentatively, D is TRBD2 (5 bases). Germline V gene data show CDR1 as SGHRS and CDR2 as YFSETQ. The CDR3 loop spans 13 amino acids. Between the trimmed V and J ends, which lost 3 bases and 3 bases, there was a span of 7 bases.

The sample holds a few counts of this clone. The CDR3 nucleotides read TGTGCCTGGAGTGTTGGGACAGAACGAGGTATGGGGACTGAAGCTTTCTTT. Amino acid sequence: CAWSVGTERGMGTEAFF. The chain is built from TRBV30 and TRBJ1-1, with 7 bases that match TRBD1. Trimming cost V 0 bases and J 5 bases; bases outside gene matches: 15. The CDR3 covers 17 residues. Germline values: CDR1 GTSNPN, CDR2 SVGIG (reference sequence).

The chain is built from TRBV11-2 and TRBJ1-1; the match to TRBD1 covers 8 bases. Germline lookup yields CDR1 SGHAT and CDR2 FQNNGV. V shed 4 bases and J 7 bases; nucleotides not matched to a gene: 14. The length of the CDR3 is 16 residues. The CDR3: CASSSWPGQASYEAFF. In DNA form, the CDR3 reads TGTGCCAGCAGCTCCTGGCCGGGACAGGCGAGTTATGAAGCTTTCTTT.

A remark on this clone: The junction differs from germline at one of its ends, possibly a read error. The sample carries other DNA sequences with the same CDR3. This chain joins TRBV30 and TRBJ2-7; weak D call: TRBD2 (6 bases). The CDR3 length is 13 residues. The germline V gene has CDR1 GTSNPN and CDR2 SVGIG (reference sequence). CDR3 DNA sequence: TGCGCCTGGAATCGTGGAGGGTCTTACGAGCAGTACTTC. It yields the protein CAWNRGGSYEQYF. The complete variable domain, with remaining parts taken from reference TRBV30 and TRBJ2-7, reads SQTIHQWPATLVQPVGSPLSLECTVEGTSNPNLYWYRQAAGRGLQLLFYSVGIGQISSEVPQNLSASRPQDRQFILSSKKLLLSDSGFYLCAWNRGGSYEQYFGPGTRLTVT.

This chain connects TRBV18 to TRBJ2-7; no clear D gene. This CDR3 has 14 residues. Deletions cut 0 bases from V and 7 bases from J, with 13 bases between. Germline values: CDR1 KGHSH, CDR2 LQKENI. Here the CDR3 DNA reads TGTGCCAGCTCACCACCGGCCAGAGCCGAGGAGCAGTACTTC. This encodes CASSPPARAEEQYF.

The chain uses TRBV2 and TRBJ2-7; D remains ambiguous. Germline V lookup: CDR1 SNHLY, CDR2 FYNNEI. The V end was cut by 8 bases, the J end by 2 bases, with 13 bases between. The CDR3 is 13 residues long. The DNA of the CDR3 is TGTGCCAGCGGGGTAACCCAAGCCTACGAGCAGTACTTC. As protein: CASGVTQAYEQYF.

This clone was detected a few times. This rearrangement joins TRBV2 to TRBJ2-7; D uncertain. Germline CDR1 is SNHLY and CDR2 is FYNNEI. This CDR3 is built from 14 residues. Trimming removed 6 bases from V and 3 bases from J, with 15 bases in between. This CDR3 reads CASSRTLWNYEQYF. CDR3 nucleotide sequence: TGTGCCAGCAGCCGGACCCTATGGAACTACGAGCAGTACTTC.

CDR3 DNA: TGTGCCAGCAGCTTAAGATCCGGACAGGGACTAAATTCACCCCTCCACTTT. Amino acid sequence: CASSLRSGQGLNSPLHF. The chain has TRBV7-2 and TRBJ1-6; 8 nucleotides align to TRBD1. Germline trimming cut 2 bases from V and 7 bases from J; bases unmatched to any gene: 10. CDR3 size: 17 residues. Germline V lookup: CDR1 SGHTA, CDR2 FQGNSA.

This clone was seen only a few times. V and J are TRBV10-1 and TRBJ2-7; D is perhaps TRBD1 or TRBD2 (5 bases each). The CDR3 totals 14 residues. In germline, CDR1 is WNHNN, CDR2 SYGVQD (reference sequence). V lost 6 bases, J lost 0 bases, and 12 bases lay in between. The CDR3 DNA reads TGCGCCAGCAGCTCGGGACCGAGCTCCTACGAGCAGTACTTC. It specifies CASSSGPSSYEQYF.

The V call is TRBV30, the J call TRBJ2-7; D is unclear. V lost 6 bases to trimming and J lost 2 bases, with 11 bases between them. The CDR3 runs 12 residues. In germline, CDR1 is GTSNPN, CDR2 SVGIG (reference sequence). In DNA, the CDR3 is TGTGCCTGTACTCCAGGAGCCTACGAGCAGTACTTC. Residues: CACTPGAYEQYF.

This chain links TRBV6-1 with TRBJ2-3; D is undetermined. The germline gives CDR1 MNHNS, CDR2 SASEGT. The CDR3 length is 11 residues. V lost 9 bases and J lost 8, with 12 bases in between. CDR3 nucleotide sequence: TGTGCCAGGGGTGGATCGGGTACGCAGTATTTT. Amino acid sequence: CARGGSGTQYF.

This chain connects TRBV7-6 to TRBJ2-5; no clear D. Germline V gene sequence: CDR1 SGHVS, CDR2 FNYEAQ. Trimming shortened V by 4 bases and J by 5 bases, and 8 bases separated the two germline ends. This CDR3 region has 12 residues. CDR3 in amino acids: CASSSFSETQYF. The CDR3 nucleotides are TGTGCCAGCAGCTCGTTTAGCGAGACCCAGTACTTC.

V and J are TRBV19 and TRBJ2-7; D is ambiguous. The germline V gene encodes CDR1 LNHDA and CDR2 SQIVND (reference sequence). The V end lost 0 bases, the J end lost 3 bases, and 12 bases lay between the germline ends. The CDR3 extends over 15 amino acids. CDR3 residues: CASSIDLRRSYEQYF. DNA of the CDR3: TGTGCCAGTAGTATAGATCTCCGTCGCAGCTACGAGCAGTACTTC. Full variable domain (remainder filled in from reference TRBV19 and TRBJ2-7): DGGITQSPKYLFRKEGQNVTLSCEQNLNHDAMYWYRQDPGQGLRLIYYSQIVNDFQKGDIAEGYSVSREKKESFPLTVTSAQKNPTAFYLCASSIDLRRSYEQYFGPGTRLTVT.

This clone was counted once. The chain recombines TRBV11-3 with TRBJ1-1; 9 positions match TRBD1. Losses at the gene ends were 4 bases for V and 2 bases for J; bases not matched to a gene: 8. This CDR3 is 16 amino acids long. Germline assignment: CDR1 SGHNT and CDR2 YENEEA. CDR3 sequence reads: CASSSPGTGINTEAFF. DNA of the CDR3: TGTGCCAGCAGCTCTCCCGGGACAGGGATAAACACTGAAGCTTTCTTT.

The V gene is TRBV19, the J gene TRBJ1-5; 7 bases line up with TRBD1. V lost 5 bases to trimming and J lost 5 bases; unmatched junction nucleotides: 12. The CDR3 consists of 16 residues. Germline assignment: CDR1 LNHDA and CDR2 SQIVND (reference sequence). The CDR3 DNA follows: TGTGCCAGTAGTTCGTCAGGGGGGTTGAGACATCAGCCCCAGCATTTT. Protein: CASSSSGGLRHQPQHF.

Only one count was recorded for this clone. The chain's CDR3 is CASSVGTGYYEQYF. The CDR3 DNA is TGTGCCAGCAGCGTAGGAACGGGTTACTACGAGCAGTACTTC. The chain joins TRBV9 to TRBJ2-7; D remains unclear. The CDR3 loop spans 14 amino acids. Looked up from germline, CDR1 is SGDLS and CDR2 is YYNGEE. V was cut by 0 bases and J by 3 bases, with 10 bases left in between.

The table lists this clone with a few counts. The chain joins TRBV25-1 to TRBJ1-3; D gene ambiguous. The CDR3 runs 12 residues. Germline CDR1 is MGHDK and CDR2 is SYGVNS. V was cut by 4 bases and J by 5 bases, with 6 bases left in between. CDR3 amino acids: CASSGMRNTIYF. The CDR3 DNA follows: TGTGCCAGCAGTGGTATGAGAAACACCATATATTTT.

The rearrangement links TRBV10-3 to TRBJ2-3, with TRBD2 matching over 7 bases. Germline loops: CDR1 ENHRY, CDR2 SYGVKD. With V trimmed by 6 bases and J by 9 bases, 12 bases remained unmatched. CDR3 size: 14 residues. The CDR3 DNA sequence: TGTGCCATCAGGCCGGGACTACAAACAATCACGCAGTATTTT. Translating it yields CAIRPGLQTITQYF.

The chain has TRBV23-1 and TRBJ1-1; possible D gene TRBD1, 5 bases. TRBV23-1 is an ORF, and what it does is uncertain. Trimming took off 1 base at V and 1 base at J, with 16 bases between the two ends. This CDR3 comprises 17 residues. The CDR3 sequence is CASSQFRPAGKNTEAFF. CDR3 DNA sequence: TGCGCCAGCAGTCAATTTAGACCGGCAGGGAAGAACACTGAAGCTTTCTTT.